This TCR beta chain was identified during a study of regulatory and conventional T cells in RAG deficiency. Measured with immunoSEQ multiplex PCR; TCRdb has only the in-frame clones, and not every one. The table shows roughly 20,000 clones, with approximately 86% occurring only once. Regulatory T cells were sorted from blood as CD4+ CD25-high CD127-low cells. This same sample was also part of a study on regulatory T cells. Turning to that study: The PCR used 52 TRBV and 13 TRBJ primers. Patient repertoires had restricted TRB V-J pairs and skewed V and J usage, most in Tregs.

Specimen: Tregs sorted from blood. The sequence came from a human donor in good health.

CDR3 bases: TGTGCCAGCAGCCAAGAGCCGCCAGCAGTACAGGGGTTCCCTGGAAACACCATATATTTT. Translating gives CASSQEPPAVQGFPGNTIYF. The V call is TRBV4-2, the J call TRBJ1-3, with 7 bases that match TRBD1. V gave up 0 bases and J gave up 2 bases; unmatched junction bases: 16. Germline V lookup: CDR1 LGHNA, CDR2 YNFKEQ. The CDR3 covers 20 residues.